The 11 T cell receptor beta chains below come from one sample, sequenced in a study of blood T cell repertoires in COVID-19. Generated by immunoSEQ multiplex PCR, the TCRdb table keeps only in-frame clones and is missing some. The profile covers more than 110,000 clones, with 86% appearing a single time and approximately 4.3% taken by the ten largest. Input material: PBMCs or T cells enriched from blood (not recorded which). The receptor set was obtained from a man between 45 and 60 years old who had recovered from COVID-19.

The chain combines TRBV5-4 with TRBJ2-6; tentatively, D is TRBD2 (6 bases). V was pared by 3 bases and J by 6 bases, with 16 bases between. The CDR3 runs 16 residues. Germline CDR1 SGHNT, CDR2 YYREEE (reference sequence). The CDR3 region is CASSYGTPIMANVLTF. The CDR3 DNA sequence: TGTGCCAGCAGCTACGGGACTCCGATTATGGCCAACGTCCTGACTTTC.

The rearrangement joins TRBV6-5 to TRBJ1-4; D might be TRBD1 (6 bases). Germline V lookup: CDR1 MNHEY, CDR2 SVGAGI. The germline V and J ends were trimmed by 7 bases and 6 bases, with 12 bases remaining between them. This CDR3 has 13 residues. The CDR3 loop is CASIHRVDEKLFF. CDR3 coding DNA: TGTGCCAGCATACACAGGGTAGATGAAAAACTGTTTTTT.

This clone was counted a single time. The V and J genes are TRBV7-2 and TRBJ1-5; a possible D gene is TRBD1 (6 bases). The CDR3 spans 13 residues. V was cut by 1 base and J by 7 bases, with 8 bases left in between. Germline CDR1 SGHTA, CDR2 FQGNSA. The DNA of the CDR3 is TGTGCCAGCAGCTTAGACAGGGCACAGCCCCAGCATTTT. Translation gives CASSLDRAQPQHF.

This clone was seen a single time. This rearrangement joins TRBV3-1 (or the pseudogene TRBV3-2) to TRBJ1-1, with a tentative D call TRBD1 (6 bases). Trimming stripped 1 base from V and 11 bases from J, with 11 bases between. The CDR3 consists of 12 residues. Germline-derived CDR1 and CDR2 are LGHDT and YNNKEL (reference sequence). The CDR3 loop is CASSQADRPAFF. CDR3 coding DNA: TGTGCCAGCAGCCAAGCGGACAGACCGGCTTTCTTT.

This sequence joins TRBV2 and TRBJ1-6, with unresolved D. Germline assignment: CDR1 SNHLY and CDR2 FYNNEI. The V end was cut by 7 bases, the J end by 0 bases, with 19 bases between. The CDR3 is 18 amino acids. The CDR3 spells CASTFLEAFSSYNSPLHF. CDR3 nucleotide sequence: TGTGCCAGCACCTTTCTCGAGGCGTTCAGCTCCTATAATTCACCCCTCCACTTT.

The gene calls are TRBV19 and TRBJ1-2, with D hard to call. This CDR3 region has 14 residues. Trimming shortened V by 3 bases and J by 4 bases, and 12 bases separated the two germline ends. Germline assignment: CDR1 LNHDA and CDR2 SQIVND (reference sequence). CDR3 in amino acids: CASSIGSGFYGYTF. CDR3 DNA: TGTGCCAGTAGTATCGGCAGCGGGTTCTATGGCTACACCTTC.

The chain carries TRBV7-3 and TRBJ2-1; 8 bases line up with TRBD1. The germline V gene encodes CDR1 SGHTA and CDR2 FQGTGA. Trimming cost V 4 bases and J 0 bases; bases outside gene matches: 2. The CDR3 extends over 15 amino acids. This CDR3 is CASSSTGDSYNEQFF. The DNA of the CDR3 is TGTGCCAGCAGCTCGACAGGGGACTCCTACAATGAGCAGTTCTTC.

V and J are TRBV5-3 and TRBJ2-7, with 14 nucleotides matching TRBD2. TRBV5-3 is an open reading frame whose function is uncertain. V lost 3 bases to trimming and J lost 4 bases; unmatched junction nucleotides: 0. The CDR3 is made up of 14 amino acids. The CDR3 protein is CARSWTSGRYEQYF. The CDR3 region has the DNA TGTGCCAGAAGCTGGACTAGCGGGAGGTACGAGCAGTACTTC.

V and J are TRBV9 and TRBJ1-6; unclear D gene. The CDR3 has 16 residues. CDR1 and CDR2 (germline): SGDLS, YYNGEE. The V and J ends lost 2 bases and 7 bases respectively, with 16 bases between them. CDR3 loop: CASSVPLRSLNSPLHF. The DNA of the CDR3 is TGTGCCAGCAGCGTCCCCCTACGGAGTTTAAATTCACCCCTCCACTTT. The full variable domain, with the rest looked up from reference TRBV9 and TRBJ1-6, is DSGVTQTPKHLITATGQRVTLRCSPRSGDLSVYWYQQSLDQGLQFLIQYYNGEERAKGNILERFSAQQFPDLHSELNLSSLELGDSALYFCASSVPLRSLNSPLHFGNGTRLTVT.

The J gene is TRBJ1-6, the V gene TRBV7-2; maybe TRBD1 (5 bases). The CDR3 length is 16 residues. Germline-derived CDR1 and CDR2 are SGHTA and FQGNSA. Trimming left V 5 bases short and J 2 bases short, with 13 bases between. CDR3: CASSPQGRTYNSPLHF. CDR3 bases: TGTGCCAGCAGCCCCCAGGGTAGGACCTATAATTCACCCCTCCACTTT.

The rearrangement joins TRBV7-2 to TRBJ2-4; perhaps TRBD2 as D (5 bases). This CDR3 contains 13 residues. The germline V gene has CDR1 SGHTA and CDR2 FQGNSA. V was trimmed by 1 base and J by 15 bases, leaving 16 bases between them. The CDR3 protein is CASSLGTTGFRYF. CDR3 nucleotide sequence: TGTGCCAGCAGCTTAGGCACTACGGGATTTCGGTACTTC.